The rows below give T cell receptor beta chains drawn from one sample of a study of cytomegalovirus exposure and HLA in healthy donors. Sequencing was performed with immunoSEQ multiplex PCR; in TCRdb, only in-frame clones are kept and a portion is missing. The sample has over 150,000 clones, almost 75% seen once. Material for sequencing was PBMCs. These receptors were taken from a woman younger than 45 in good health and CMV-seropositive. Each CDR3 is given with its conserved first and last residue. A D gene is named only where the DNA matches it firmly.

D,J,V,CDR3
-,TRBJ2-7,TRBV6-1,CASSEAYGDEQYF
-,TRBJ2-7,TRBV5-1,CASSPRTGRGEQYF
-,TRBJ2-3,TRBV10-1,CASSKTVEDTQYF
TRBD2,TRBJ2-7,TRBV4-1,CASSATSGSYEQYF
-,TRBJ2-5,TRBV5-1,CASSLVGGKETQYF
TRBD1,TRBJ1-2,TRBV28,CASTLTGGAGYTF
-,TRBJ1-5,TRBV19,CASSLDTHSNQPQHF
-,TRBJ1-2,TRBV5-5,CASSLADSIHYGYTF
TRBD2,TRBJ2-1,TRBV7-7,CASSLEAGGAHNEQFF
-,TRBJ1-1,TRBV25-1,CASSDRNGATEAFF
-,TRBJ2-1,TRBV7-9,CASSLVALSTLAGDNEQFF
-,TRBJ1-1,TRBV6-5,CASRQQGWDNTEAFF
-,TRBJ1-1,TRBV5-1,CASSANSDRLGGAFF
-,TRBJ1-5,TRBV5-1,CASSLSGSNNQPQHF
TRBD2,TRBJ2-2,TRBV29-1,CSAVPRGGLNTGELFF
-,TRBJ2-7,TRBV6-1,CASGPKRGSSYEQYF
-,TRBJ1-3,TRBV6-6,CASLLTGSGNTIYF
-,TRBJ2-3,TRBV5-6,CASSPGTSSTDTQYF
-,TRBJ2-1,TRBV4-1,CASSLRDPPNEQFF
TRBD1,TRBJ1-1,TRBV7-9,CASGKWDRHTEAFF
TRBD1,TRBJ2-2,TRBV10-2,CASREGTGANTGELFF
-,TRBJ1-1,TRBV6-5,CASSYSGSGTEAFF
TRBD2,TRBJ2-1,TRBV5-6,CASSFTTSGAYNEQFF
-,TRBJ2-2,TRBV27,CASSLDRLNTGELFF
-,TRBJ2-3,TRBV25-1,CASSDPGTPGTDTQYF
-,TRBJ1-6,TRBV27,CASSSEGVWDSPLHF
-,TRBJ1-4,TRBV5-1,CASSITGATNEKLFF
-,TRBJ2-3,TRBV15,CATSREFSSGTQYF
-,TRBJ1-2,TRBV19,CASSYAGIDGYTF
TRBD1,TRBJ1-3,TRBV6-1,CASRLTGTFGNTIYF
TRBD1,TRBJ1-2,TRBV28,CASSIRDSYNYGYTF
TRBD2,TRBJ2-7,TRBV6-1,CASSEGTSDSEQYF
TRBD1,TRBJ1-1,TRBV5-1,CASSSDRSDTEAFF
TRBD2,TRBJ2-1,TRBV19,CASSIAGGAGGDEQFF
TRBD2,TRBJ2-3,TRBV2,CASSVTGTSGHTDTQYF
-,TRBJ1-2,TRBV2,CASRQGYGYTF
-,TRBJ2-7,TRBV2,CASRGRLDYEQYF
TRBD1,TRBJ1-1,TRBV27,CATSTGWATEAFF
TRBD1,-,TRBV6-1,CASRTGLYEQYF
TRBD2,TRBJ2-3,TRBV9,CASSVFPLAGAVDTQYF
TRBD2,TRBJ2-3,TRBV6-4,CASSDSGGVGTDTQYF
-,TRBJ1-3,TRBV18,CASSPPRVGNTIYF
-,TRBJ2-7,TRBV5-4,CASSPRGSSYEQYF
-,TRBJ1-4,TRBV5-4,CASSLGASRANEKLFF
-,TRBJ2-7,TRBV13,CASSLSQVLYEQYF
-,TRBJ2-7,TRBV2,CASPRTETYEQYF
-,TRBJ2-1,TRBV19,CASSMTAYNEQFF
-,TRBJ1-3,TRBV19,CASTRTGNTIYF
TRBD2,TRBJ2-7,TRBV10-2,CASSQLAGGSYEQYF
-,TRBJ1-1,TRBV28,CASSQGGAGDTEAFF
-,TRBJ2-7,TRBV19,CASSNPAAIGVEYEQYF
TRBD1,TRBJ2-5,TRBV28,CASRGLGGPQETQYF
TRBD1,TRBJ2-3,TRBV6-6,CASSLGQGVRDTQYF